One and the same sample provided the 22 T cell receptor beta chains below, sequenced in a study of response to subunit inactivated influenza vaccine (dated by TCRdb to between 2017 and 2018). The receptor library was made with RT-PCR. The sample was run on an Illumina HiSeq 2500. TCRdb passed the public sequencing reads through fastp at Q25 and MiXCR, retaining productive beta sequences. Rows are unified per CDR3 protein, each entry keeping the most common DNA and genes. This sample gives around 750,000 distinct CDR3 sequences in total; over 20% of them show up just once. More than 8.5% of the sample comes from the top ten. The material sequenced was PBMCs from blood, taken 5 days after vaccination. These receptors originate from a man aged 50-60 years who received an inactivated influenza vaccine. Donor details come from another sample of the same person, matched by shared clones.

This clonotype was picked up a small number of times. The chain carries TRBV4-3 and TRBJ1-1; D is unclear. Germline loops: CDR1 LGHNA, CDR2 YSLEER. This CDR3 has 15 amino acids. Trimming cost V 1 base and J 0 bases, with 9 bases left between them. The CDR3 here is CASSQAAQLNTEAFF. The CDR3 DNA reads as TGCGCCAGCAGCCAAGCTGCACAGTTGAACACTGAAGCTTTCTTT.

This clonotype was seen repeatedly, ten times or more. This chain uses TRBV4-2 with TRBJ1-2; D is possibly TRBD1 (5 bases). The V and J ends lost 4 bases and 1 base respectively, with 13 bases between them. Germline values: CDR1 LGHNA, CDR2 YNFKEQ. CDR3 length: 15 amino acids. The CDR3 region is CASSPTDTRNYGYTF. In DNA form, the CDR3 reads TGTGCCAGCAGCCCGACAGACACCCGTAACTATGGCTACACCTTC.

This clonotype was seen a handful of times. This chain links TRBV5-1 with TRBJ1-1, with D hard to call. Per the germline V gene, CDR1 is SGHRS and CDR2 is YFSETQ. CDR3 length equals 14 residues. The V gene lost 0 bases and the J gene lost 0 bases, with 6 bases spanning the gap. The CDR3 is CASSLDTMNTEAFF. The CDR3 coding sequence is TGCGCCAGCAGCTTGGACACAATGAACACTGAAGCTTTCTTT. The full variable domain, its missing parts supplied by reference TRBV5-1 and TRBJ1-1, is KAGVTQTPRYLIKTRGQQVTLSCSPISGHRSVSWYQQTPGQGLQFLFEYFSETQRNKGNFPGRFSGRQFSNSRSEMNVSTLELGDSALYLCASSLDTMNTEAFFGQGTRLTVV.

This clonotype was observed many times. The V gene is TRBV20-1, the J gene TRBJ2-1, with D unresolved. CDR1 and CDR2 from the germline V gene are DFQATT and SNEGSKA (reference sequence). This CDR3 contains 14 residues. V lost 6 bases to trimming and J lost 0 bases, with 12 bases between them. CDR3 protein: CSAPGSSSYNEQFF. The CDR3 DNA is TGCAGTGCCCCCGGATCGAGCTCCTACAATGAGCAGTTCTTC.

This clonotype was detected only a few times. V is TRBV24-1 and J is TRBJ2-1, with TRBD1 as a possible D gene (6 bases). Germline loops: CDR1 KGHDR, CDR2 SFDVKD. The V gene lost 10 bases and the J gene lost 4 bases, with 7 bases spanning the gap. CDR3 size: 11 residues. This CDR3 is CATGQYNEQFF. CDR3 DNA sequence: TGTGCCACAGGACAGTACAATGAGCAGTTCTTC.

In its sample, this clonotype was seen a few times. V and J are TRBV5-1 and TRBJ1-2; D is uncertain. From germline, CDR1 is SGHRS and CDR2 YFSETQ. This CDR3 contains 13 residues. Trimming cost V 2 bases and J 8 bases, with 13 bases left between them. Written as DNA, the CDR3 is TGCGCCAGCAGCTTAAGTTCGGGGAGCGGCTACACCTTC. Translating gives CASSLSSGSGYTF.

The rearrangement joins TRBV29-1 to TRBJ2-3; weak D call: TRBD2 (5 bases). This CDR3 has 13 amino acids. Germline-derived CDR1 and CDR2 are SQVTM and ANQGSEA. Trimming stripped 6 bases from V and 0 bases from J, with 10 bases between. CDR3 bases: TGCAGCGTGGGAGACATTAGCACAGATACGCAGTATTTT. Translated: CSVGDISTDTQYF.

This clonotype has more than one count but fewer than ten. V and J are TRBV5-5 and TRBJ1-1; TRBD1 might be the D (5 bases). Germline CDR1 and CDR2: SGHKS and YYEKEE (reference sequence). V was cut by 1 base and J by 1 base, with 11 bases left in between. The length of the CDR3 is 15 residues. CDR3 DNA sequence: TGTGCCAGCAGCTTGTATGGGACGGCGAACACTGAAGCTTTCTTT. Amino acids: CASSLYGTANTEAFF.

A single count supports this clonotype. The V gene is TRBV9, the J gene TRBJ2-1; 8 bases fit TRBD1. The V gene's germline CDR1 is SGDLS and CDR2 YYNGEE. This CDR3 region has 15 residues. Trimming cost V 3 bases and J 2 bases; bases outside gene matches: 4. CDR3 residues: CASSGGTGAYNEQFF. CDR3 coding DNA: TGTGCCAGCAGCGGCGGGACAGGAGCCTACAATGAGCAGTTCTTC.

This clonotype was detected many times. The V call is TRBV20-1, the J call TRBJ1-5, with D possibly matching TRBD1 (6 bases). Germline assignment: CDR1 DFQATT and CDR2 SNEGSKA (reference sequence). With 0 bases removed from V and 7 bases from J, the gap between germline ends came to 13 bases. The CDR3 is made up of 14 amino acids. The DNA of the CDR3 is TGCAGTGCTAGAGATCAGGCAGGGGCGCAGCCCCAGCATTTT. Protein: CSARDQAGAQPQHF.

J is TRBJ2-1 and V is TRBV7-9, with unresolved D. V was shortened by 5 bases and J by 7 bases, with 0 bases between the two germline ends. This CDR3 has 9 amino acids. The germline gives CDR1 SEHNR, CDR2 FQNEAQ (reference sequence). The CDR3 protein is CASSNEQFF. CDR3 nucleotides: TGTGCCAGCAGCAATGAGCAGTTCTTC.

Only a few counts were recorded for this clonotype. V is TRBV3-1 and J is TRBJ2-7; 11 bases are shared with TRBD2. Germline loops: CDR1 LGHDT, CDR2 YNNKEL (reference sequence). This CDR3 has 15 amino acids. V lost 4 bases, J lost 2 bases, and 4 bases stayed unmatched. The CDR3 sequence is CASSRRSGGAYEQYF. The CDR3, as DNA: TGTGCCAGCAGCCGCCGTAGCGGGGGGGCCTACGAGCAGTACTTC.

This clonotype was recorded a few times. V and J are TRBV7-2 and TRBJ1-2; D remains unclear. Trimming removed 1 base from V and 4 bases from J, with 13 bases in between. Germline CDR1 SGHTA, CDR2 FQGNSA. The length of the CDR3 is 15 residues. This CDR3 is CASSLGWGGLYGYTF. CDR3 DNA: TGTGCCAGCAGCTTAGGTTGGGGAGGACTCTATGGCTACACCTTC. The full variable domain, rest sourced from reference TRBV7-2 and TRBJ1-2, is GAGVSQSPSNKVTEKGKDVELRCDPISGHTALYWYRQSLGQGLEFLIYFQGNSAPDKSGLPSDRFSAERTGGSVSTLTIQRTQQEDSAVYLCASSLGWGGLYGYTFGSGTRLTVV.

The V call is TRBV12-3 or TRBV12-4, the J call TRBJ2-7; 8 bases line up with TRBD1. The J segment lost 3 bases and the V segment lost 6 bases, leaving 7 bases of the junction unmatched. CDR3 length: 14 amino acids. CDR3 sequence reads: CASSWDRMNYEQYF. As DNA, the CDR3 is TGTGCCAGCAGCTGGGACAGGATGAACTACGAGCAGTACTTC.

This clonotype occurred a few times. The V call is TRBV29-1, the J call TRBJ2-5; 8 positions match TRBD1. The CDR3 consists of 11 residues. Germline loops: CDR1 SQVTM, CDR2 ANQGSEA. V shed 6 bases, J shed 7 bases, and the junction held 4 bases outside the gene matches. CDR3 sequence (DNA): TGCAGCGTAGTTACAGGGGGGACCCAGTACTTC. Translated: CSVVTGGTQYF.

This clonotype was counted a few times. The J gene is TRBJ2-2, the V gene TRBV11-2; 10 bases line up with TRBD2. J gave up 1 base and V 6 bases, and 2 bases lay outside the gene matches. The germline CDR1 and CDR2 sequences are SGHAT and FQNNGV. The CDR3 totals 15 residues. The CDR3 loop is CASSPSGGNTGELFF. The DNA for the CDR3 is TGTGCCAGCAGTCCTAGCGGGGGGAACACCGGGGAGCTGTTTTTT.

The chain couples TRBV27 to TRBJ2-2, with 7 bases identical to TRBD2. From germline, CDR1 is MNHEY and CDR2 SMNVEV (reference sequence). The CDR3 length is 16 residues. The J segment lost 2 bases and the V segment lost 7 bases, leaving 10 bases of the junction unmatched. The CDR3 DNA reads TGTGCCAGCACCATTGCTGCGGGAGATAACACCGGGGAGCTGTTTTTT. Residues: CASTIAAGDNTGELFF.

The rearrangement uses TRBV7-2 and TRBJ2-7, with TRBD2 identical over 11 bases. V was clipped by 2 bases and J by 2 bases; unmatched bases: 8. Germline V gene sequence: CDR1 SGHTA, CDR2 FQGNSA. This CDR3 is 17 amino acids long. This chain's CDR3 is CASSLKAPGLAAYEQYF. The CDR3 region has the DNA TGTGCCAGCAGCTTAAAAGCCCCGGGACTAGCGGCCTACGAGCAGTACTTC. The whole variable domain, remainder taken from reference TRBV7-2 and TRBJ2-7, is GAGVSQSPSNKVTEKGKDVELRCDPISGHTALYWYRQSLGQGLEFLIYFQGNSAPDKSGLPSDRFSAERTGGSVSTLTIQRTQQEDSAVYLCASSLKAPGLAAYEQYFGPGTRLTVT.

The rearrangement links TRBV12-3 or TRBV12-4 to TRBJ2-1; D not resolved. This CDR3 region has 12 residues. Trimming took off 4 bases at V and 9 bases at J, with 10 bases between the two ends. CDR3 protein: CASSSGGPEQFF. The CDR3, as DNA: TGTGCCAGCAGTTCGGGTGGGCCTGAGCAGTTCTTC.

This clonotype was found many times. The V call is TRBV29-1, the J call TRBJ1-1; D call uncertain. CDR1 is SQVTM, CDR2 ANQGSEA, per germline. V dropped 4 bases and J dropped 1 base, with 16 bases sitting between them. CDR3 length equals 15 residues. DNA for the CDR3: TGCAGCGTTGCTTCTCGCCCCTTGCGGAACACTGAAGCTTTCTTT. Translating it yields CSVASRPLRNTEAFF.

This clonotype turned up a few times. This rearrangement joins TRBV27 to TRBJ2-1; 7 nucleotides agree with TRBD2. Germline V CDR1 and CDR2: MNHEY, SMNVEV (reference sequence). V trimming: 5 bases; J trimming: 8 bases; junction bases outside the gene matches: 9. The CDR3 consists of 14 residues. The CDR3 bases are TGTGCCAGCAGTCTAGGACTAGTTGGCGATGAGCAGTTCTTC. Amino acid sequence: CASSLGLVGDEQFF.

This clonotype was detected ten times or more. The V gene is TRBV12-3 or TRBV12-4, the J gene TRBJ2-1; possible D gene TRBD1, 6 bases. V was trimmed by 4 bases and J by 1 base, leaving 8 bases between them. The CDR3 consists of 14 residues. Written as DNA, the CDR3 is TGTGCCAGCAGTTCCAGGGGTTCCTACAATGAGCAGTTCTTC. This translates into CASSSRGSYNEQFF.